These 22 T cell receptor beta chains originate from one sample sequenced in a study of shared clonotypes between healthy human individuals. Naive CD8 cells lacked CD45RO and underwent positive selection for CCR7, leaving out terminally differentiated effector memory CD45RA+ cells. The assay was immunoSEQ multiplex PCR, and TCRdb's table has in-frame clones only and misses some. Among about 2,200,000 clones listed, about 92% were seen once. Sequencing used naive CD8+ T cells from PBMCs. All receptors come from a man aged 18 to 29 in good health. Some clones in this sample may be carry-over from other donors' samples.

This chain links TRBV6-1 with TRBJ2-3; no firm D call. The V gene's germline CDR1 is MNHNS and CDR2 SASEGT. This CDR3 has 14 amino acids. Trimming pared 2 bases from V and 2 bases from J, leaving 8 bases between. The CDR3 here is CASSEPLSTDTQYF. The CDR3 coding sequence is TGTGCCAGCAGTGAACCCCTCTCCACAGATACGCAGTATTTT.

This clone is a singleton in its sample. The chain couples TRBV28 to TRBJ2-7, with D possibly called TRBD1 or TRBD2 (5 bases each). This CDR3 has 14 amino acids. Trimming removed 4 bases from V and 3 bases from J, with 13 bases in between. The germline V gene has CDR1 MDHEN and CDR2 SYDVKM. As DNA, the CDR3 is TGTGCCAGCAGTTCATGGGACGGCCGCTACGAGCAGTACTTC. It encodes CASSSWDGRYEQYF.

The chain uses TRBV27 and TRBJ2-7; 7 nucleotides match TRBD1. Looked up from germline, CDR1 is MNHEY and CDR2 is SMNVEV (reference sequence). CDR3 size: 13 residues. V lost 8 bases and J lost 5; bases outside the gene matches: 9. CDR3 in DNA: TGTGCCAGCGCCAGGGGGTTTAGCAACGAGCAGTACTTC. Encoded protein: CASARGFSNEQYF.

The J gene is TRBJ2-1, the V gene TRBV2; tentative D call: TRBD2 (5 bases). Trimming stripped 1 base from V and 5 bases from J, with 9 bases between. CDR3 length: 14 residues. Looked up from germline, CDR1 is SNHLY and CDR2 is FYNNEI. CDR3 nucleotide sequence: TGTGCCAGCAGTGAAGGCCCCGGGAACAATGAGCAGTTCTTC. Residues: CASSEGPGNNEQFF.

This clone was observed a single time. DNA for the CDR3: TGTGCCAGTAGTATTCCCCGGACAGGGCTGAACACTGAAGCTTTCTTT. Protein: CASSIPRTGLNTEAFF. V is TRBV19 and J is TRBJ1-1; 8 bases match TRBD1. The CDR3 loop spans 16 amino acids. Germline V gene data show CDR1 as LNHDA and CDR2 as SQIVND (reference sequence). V trimming: 3 bases; J trimming: 0 bases; junction bases outside the gene matches: 6.

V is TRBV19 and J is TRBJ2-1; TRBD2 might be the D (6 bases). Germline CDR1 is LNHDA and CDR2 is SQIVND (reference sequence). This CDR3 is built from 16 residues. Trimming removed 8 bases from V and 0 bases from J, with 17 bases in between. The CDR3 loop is CASYPGGSYSYNEQFF. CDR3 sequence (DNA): TGTGCCAGTTACCCTGGGGGGAGCTACTCCTACAATGAGCAGTTCTTC. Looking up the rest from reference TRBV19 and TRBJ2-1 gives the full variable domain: DGGITQSPKYLFRKEGQNVTLSCEQNLNHDAMYWYRQDPGQGLRLIYYSQIVNDFQKGDIAEGYSVSREKKESFPLTVTSAQKNPTAFYLCASYPGGSYSYNEQFFGPGTRLTVL.

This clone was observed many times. The CDR3: CAWMSLWNTEAFF. In DNA form, the CDR3 reads TGTGCCTGGATGAGCTTGTGGAACACTGAAGCTTTCTTT. This chain uses TRBV30 with TRBJ1-1, with D uncertain. CDR1 is GTSNPN and CDR2 is SVGIG in the germline V gene (reference sequence). The CDR3 is 13 amino acids. The V gene lost 4 bases and the J gene lost 1 base, with 10 bases spanning the gap.

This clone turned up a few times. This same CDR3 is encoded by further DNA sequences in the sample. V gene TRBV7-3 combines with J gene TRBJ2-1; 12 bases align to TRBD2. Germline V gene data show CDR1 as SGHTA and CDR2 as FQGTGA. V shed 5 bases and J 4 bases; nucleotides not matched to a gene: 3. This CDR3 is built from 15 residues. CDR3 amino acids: CASSLLAGGYNEQFF. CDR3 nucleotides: TGTGCCAGCAGCCTACTAGCGGGGGGATACAATGAGCAGTTCTTC.

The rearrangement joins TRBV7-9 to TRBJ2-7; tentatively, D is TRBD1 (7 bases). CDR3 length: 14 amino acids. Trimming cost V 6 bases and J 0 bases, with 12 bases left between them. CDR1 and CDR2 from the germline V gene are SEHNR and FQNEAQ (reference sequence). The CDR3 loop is CASRQGGSSYEQYF. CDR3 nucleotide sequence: TGTGCCAGCAGGCAGGGGGGCAGCTCCTACGAGCAGTACTTC.

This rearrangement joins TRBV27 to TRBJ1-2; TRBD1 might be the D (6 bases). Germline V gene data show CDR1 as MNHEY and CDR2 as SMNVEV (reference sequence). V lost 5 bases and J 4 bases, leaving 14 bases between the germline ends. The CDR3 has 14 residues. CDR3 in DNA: TGTGCCAGCAGTCAAAACAGGGACTTCTATGGCTACACCTTC. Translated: CASSQNRDFYGYTF.

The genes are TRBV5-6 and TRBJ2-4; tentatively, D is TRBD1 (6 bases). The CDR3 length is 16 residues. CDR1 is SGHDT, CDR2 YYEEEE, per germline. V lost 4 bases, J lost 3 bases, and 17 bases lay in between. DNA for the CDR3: TGTGCCAGCAGCCTCGGACAGCGACTCCACAAAAACATTCAGTACTTC. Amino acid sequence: CASSLGQRLHKNIQYF.

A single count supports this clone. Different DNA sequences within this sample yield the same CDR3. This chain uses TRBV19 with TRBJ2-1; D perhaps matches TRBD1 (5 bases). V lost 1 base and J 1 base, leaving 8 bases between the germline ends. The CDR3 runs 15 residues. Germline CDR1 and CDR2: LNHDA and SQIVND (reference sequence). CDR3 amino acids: CASSIGAGSYNEQFF. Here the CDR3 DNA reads TGTGCCAGTAGTATAGGGGCAGGGTCCTACAATGAGCAGTTCTTC.

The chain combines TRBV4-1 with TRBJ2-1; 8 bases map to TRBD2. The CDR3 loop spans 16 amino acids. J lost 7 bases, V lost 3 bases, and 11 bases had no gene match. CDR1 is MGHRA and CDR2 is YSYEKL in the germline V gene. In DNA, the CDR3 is TGCGCCAGCAGCCATCCCTCTTTAGCGGGGTGGAATGAGCAGTTCTTC. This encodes CASSHPSLAGWNEQFF.

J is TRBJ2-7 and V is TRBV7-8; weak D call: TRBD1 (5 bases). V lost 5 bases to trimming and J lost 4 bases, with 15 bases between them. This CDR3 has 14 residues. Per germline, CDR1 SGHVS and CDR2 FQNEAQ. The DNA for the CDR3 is TGTGCCAGCAGCGACAGCCAAACGAGATACGAGCAGTACTTC. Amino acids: CASSDSQTRYEQYF.

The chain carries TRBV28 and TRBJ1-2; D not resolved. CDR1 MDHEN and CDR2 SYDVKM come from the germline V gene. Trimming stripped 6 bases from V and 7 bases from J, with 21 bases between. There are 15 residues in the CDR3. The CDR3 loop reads CASRPPLEQLLGYTF. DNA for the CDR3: TGTGCCAGCAGGCCTCCTTTGGAACAGTTGCTTGGCTACACCTTC.

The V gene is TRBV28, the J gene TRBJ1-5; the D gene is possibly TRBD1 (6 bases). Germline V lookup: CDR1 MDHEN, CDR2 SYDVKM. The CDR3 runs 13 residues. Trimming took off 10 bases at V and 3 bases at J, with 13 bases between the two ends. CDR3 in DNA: TGTGCCACCGCCGGACAGAACAATCAGCCCCAGCATTTT. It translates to CATAGQNNQPQHF. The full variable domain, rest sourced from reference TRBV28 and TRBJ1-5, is DVKVTQSSRYLVKRTGEKVFLECVQDMDHENMFWYRQDPGLGLRLIYFSYDVKMKEKGDIPEGYSVSREKKERFSLILESASTNQTSMYLCATAGQNNQPQHFGDGTRLSIL.

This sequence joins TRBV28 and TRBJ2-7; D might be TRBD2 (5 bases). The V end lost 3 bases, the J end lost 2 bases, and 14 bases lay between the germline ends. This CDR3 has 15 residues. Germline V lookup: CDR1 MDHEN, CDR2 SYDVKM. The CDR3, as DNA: TGTGCCAGCAGTTTCACGGACGAGGGCCCCTACGAGCAGTACTTC. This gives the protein CASSFTDEGPYEQYF.

The CDR3 nucleotides are TGCGCCAGCAGCTTGACATTCCGGGACAGCGCGTATGAAAAACTGTTTTTT. Protein: CASSLTFRDSAYEKLFF. The rearrangement uses TRBV5-1 and TRBJ1-4, with TRBD1 matching over 7 bases. The CDR3 contains 17 residues. CDR1 and CDR2 (germline): SGHRS, YFSETQ. The V gene end was trimmed by 1 base and the J gene end by 6 bases; junction bases not matched to a gene: 12.

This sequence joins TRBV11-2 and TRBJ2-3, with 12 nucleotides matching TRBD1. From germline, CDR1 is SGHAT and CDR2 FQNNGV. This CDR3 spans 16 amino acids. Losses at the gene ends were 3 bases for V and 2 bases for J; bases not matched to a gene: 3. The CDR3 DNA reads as TGTGCCAGCAGCTTGGGACAGGGGGCGCCCACAGATACGCAGTATTTT. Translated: CASSLGQGAPTDTQYF.

The CDR3 is CASSEVPNYEQYF. The CDR3 bases are TGTGCCAGCAGTGAAGTTCCCAACTACGAGCAGTACTTC. V is TRBV6-1 and J is TRBJ2-7; D unclear. The CDR3 has 13 amino acids. With 1 base removed from V and 3 bases from J, the gap between germline ends came to 7 bases. Germline CDR1 is MNHNS and CDR2 is SASEGT.

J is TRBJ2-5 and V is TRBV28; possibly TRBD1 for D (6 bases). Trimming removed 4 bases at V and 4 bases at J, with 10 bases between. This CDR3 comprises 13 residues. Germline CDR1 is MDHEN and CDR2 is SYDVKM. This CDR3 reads CASSSGVRETQYF. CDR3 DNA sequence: TGTGCCAGCAGTTCAGGGGTAAGAGAGACCCAGTACTTC.

As DNA, the CDR3 is TGTGCCAGCAGCTTAAAGGGGGCTAATCAGCCCCAGCATTTT. Amino acid sequence: CASSLKGANQPQHF. The chain links TRBV7-9 to TRBJ1-5, with 7 bases identical to TRBD1. Trimming cost V 2 bases and J 4 bases; bases outside gene matches: 2. Germline V gives CDR1 SEHNR, CDR2 FQNEAQ (reference sequence). The CDR3 length is 14 residues.